This TCR beta chain appears in the sequencing data of a study of cytomegalovirus exposure and HLA in healthy donors. Primers for the PCR totalled 60 Vbeta and 13 Jbeta. TCRdb's table, derived via immunoSEQ multiplex PCR, lists solely in-frame clones and lacks some. Its table records roughly 75,000 clones. The sequenced material came from PBMCs. The clonotype originates from a boy aged 5-17 years in good health and CMV-seronegative.

The CDR3 nucleotides are TGTGCCAGCAGACCGACACTAGCGGGAGGGAACACCGGGGAGCTGTTTTTT. It translates to CASRPTLAGGNTGELFF. The genes are TRBV11-2 and TRBJ2-2, with 12 bases lining up with TRBD2. The CDR3 extends over 17 amino acids. V lost 6 bases to trimming and J lost 1 base; unmatched junction nucleotides: 6. Germline V gene sequence: CDR1 SGHAT, CDR2 FQNNGV. Complete variable domain (other parts from reference TRBV11-2 and TRBJ2-2): EAGVAQSPRYKIIEKRQSVAFWCNPISGHATLYWYQQILGQGPKLLIQFQNNGVVDDSQLPKDRFSAERLKGVDSTLKIQPAKLEDSAVYLCASRPTLAGGNTGELFFGEGSRLTVL.